This TCR beta chain came from a study of early T cells in non-severe SARS-CoV-2 infection (dated by TCRdb to the early 2020s). At the level of the whole study: TCR sequencing used bulk RNA from unsorted whole blood, so alpha and beta chains could not be paired. Study-wide findings and limitations: VDJdb matching was skewed toward anti-spike CD8 responses and likely underestimated virus-specific expansions, missing private and CD4 specificities.

Library generation was performed with 5' RACE. The run used a NextSeq 500. Unique molecular identifiers were attached to individual cDNA molecules in the TCR library protocol so that sequencing error and PCR bias could be corrected. Sequencing covered both TCR alpha and beta chains, and within each sample the abundances of alpha and beta sequences were tightly co-correlated. Turning to the authors' computational methods: V gene, J gene and CDR3 annotation of TCR sequences was performed with Decombinator V4. Expanded TCRs were defined as changing significantly between any two time points under a Poisson model with p below 0.0001. Abundances of TCRs were expressed as counts per million after normalisation to the total number of TCRs sequenced in each sample. TRAV1-2 paired with TRAJ12, TRAJ20 or TRAJ33 defined MAIT TCRs, while TRAV10 paired with TRAJ18 defined iNKT TCRs. VDJdb, accessed 1 November 2021, was searched for CMV, EBV and SARS-CoV-2 annotated TCRs, with TCRs annotated for multiple antigens excluded. In-frame beta chains were kept once TCRdb had trimmed the public reads at Q25 with fastp and called clones with MiXCR. Identical CDR3 protein sequences are pooled into one entry, listed with their most common genes and DNA. The V and J calls were determined by TCRdb, not by the authors. For this sample the table gives 54,000 or so distinct CDR3 sequences, of which 4.5% to 7% were detected only once. Roughly 6.4% of the sample is taken by the ten largest.

In its sample, this clonotype was seen many times. Its antigen remains unidentified. Qualities for individual bases were not recorded, and no much larger clone is one base off. A case-control design nested within a healthcare worker cohort in London, UK, was used, with weekly nasopharyngeal swab PCR tests and blood sampling performed. Healthcare workers were recruited between 23 and 31 March 2020, during the week of the UK lockdown, and were followed weekly for up to about 15 weeks. Compared with germline, V lacks 1 base and J lacks 4 bases; bases without a gene match: 8. Via the germline V gene, CDR1 is SGHTA and CDR2 FQGNSA. The CDR3 holds 17 amino acids from the cysteine to the phenylalanine. Only the CDR3 region is kept as DNA, spanning 51 bases read in frame from base 1.

What was sequenced was whole blood. This TCR derives from an adult who was a healthcare worker with PCR-confirmed SARS-CoV-2 infection or an uninfected control (not recorded which). The sequence is built from TRBV7-2 and TRBJ2-5, with 11 bases matching TRBD1. The DNA sequence is TGTGCCAGCAGCTTAGGGACAGGGGGCGGAATCCGAGAGACCCAGTACTTC. It is translated as CASSLGTGGGIRETQYF.